This TCR beta chain appears in the sequencing data of a study of T cells in Graves' hyperthyroidism and ophthalmopathy. Source material for PBMCs was 10 ml fresh peripheral blood. Researchers amplified the TCR beta CDR3 regions from RNA transcripts. TCR CDR3 regions were first amplified by RT-PCR with HTBI primers. TCRdb re-called the multiplex PCR reads through MiXCR, storing one row per CDR3 protein. The sample lists approximately 270,000 distinct CDR3 sequences; 13% to 15% were seen once. Notes on the study in general: Ophthalmopathy prediction by the model preceded onset by a median about 6.8 months. In the blood, most expanded thyroid clonotypes above 0.001 appeared as well. Stable hyperthyroidism was separated from ophthalmopathy by a model based on 13 V-J features.

Trimming removed 8 bases from V and 3 bases from J, with 11 bases in between. Germline V gives CDR1 MNHEY, CDR2 SMNVEV (reference sequence). The CDR3 runs to 12 residues. In its sample, this clonotype was seen a few times. As yet, its antigen is unknown. The gene calls are TRBV27 and TRBJ2-7; no clear D gene. This clonotype was sampled from a woman aged 40 to 49 with Graves' hyperthyroidism that later progressed to Graves' ophthalmopathy. The sequenced sample was blood. CDR3 sequence: CASGGPYYEQYF. The CDR3, as DNA: TGTGCCAGCGGTGGGCCCTACTACGAGCAGTACTTC.